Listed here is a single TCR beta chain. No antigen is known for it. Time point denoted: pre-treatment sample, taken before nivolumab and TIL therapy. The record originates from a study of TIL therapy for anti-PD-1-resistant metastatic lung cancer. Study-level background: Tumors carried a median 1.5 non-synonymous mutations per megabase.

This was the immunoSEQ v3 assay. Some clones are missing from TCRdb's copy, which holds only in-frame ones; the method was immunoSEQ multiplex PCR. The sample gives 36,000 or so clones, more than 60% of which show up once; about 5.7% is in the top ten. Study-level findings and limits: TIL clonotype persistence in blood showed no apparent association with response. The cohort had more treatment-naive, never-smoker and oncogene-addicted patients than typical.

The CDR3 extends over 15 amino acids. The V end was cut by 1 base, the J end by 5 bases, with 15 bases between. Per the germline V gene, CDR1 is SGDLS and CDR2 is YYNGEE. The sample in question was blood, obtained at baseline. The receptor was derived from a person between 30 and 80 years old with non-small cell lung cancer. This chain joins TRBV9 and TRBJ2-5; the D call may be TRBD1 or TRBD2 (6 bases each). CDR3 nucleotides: TGTGCCAGCAGCGTACTCGGGGGTAGGGGGGAGACCCAGTACTTC. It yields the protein CASSVLGGRGETQYF.